These 20 T cell receptor beta chains were sequenced from one sample in a study of human T cells and chemical hapten exposure (dated by TCRdb to the early 2020s). The receptor library was made with RACE. The reads were generated on a NextSeq 500. The public reads were run again by TCRdb, first through fastp at Q25 and then through MiXCR, and only productive beta chains were kept. Rows are unified per CDR3 protein, each entry keeping the most common DNA and genes. The table for this sample lists about 77,000 distinct CDR3 sequences; 8.6% of them were counted only once. Of the sample, 1.5% to 2% falls within the top ten clones. Interpreted using the paper, the time point label stands for: healthy volunteer bleed at 6 weeks. Total RNA was extracted from unfractionated whole blood collected in Tempus Blood RNA tubes. The sequencing input was whole blood. Source of these receptors: a female donor in good health. Some clones in this sample may be carry-over from other donors' samples.

This clonotype was detected ten times or more. This chain connects TRBV20-1 to TRBJ2-3; 16 nucleotides match TRBD2. The CDR3 is made up of 19 amino acids. Germline lookup yields CDR1 DFQATT and CDR2 SNEGSKA (reference sequence). V gave up 6 bases and J gave up 5 bases; unmatched junction bases: 17. Here the CDR3 DNA reads TGCAGTGCCTCTAAGGGACTAGCGGGGGGGAACCGGCGCGGAGATACGCAGTATTTT. The encoded protein is CSASKGLAGGNRRGDTQYF.

This clonotype was detected a few times. The chain couples TRBV2 to TRBJ1-2; the D gene is possibly TRBD1 (5 bases). This CDR3 region has 14 residues. Deletions cut 4 bases from V and 5 bases from J, with 14 bases between. Germline V lookup: CDR1 SNHLY, CDR2 FYNNEI. CDR3 residues: CASSGWGERYGYTF. CDR3 DNA: TGTGCCAGCAGTGGTTGGGGGGAGCGATATGGCTACACCTTC.

The sample holds a few counts of this clonotype. The rearrangement joins TRBV29-1 to TRBJ1-2; maybe TRBD1 (5 bases). The CDR3 length is 13 residues. The V end was cut by 4 bases, the J end by 5 bases, with 14 bases between. Germline lookup yields CDR1 SQVTM and CDR2 ANQGSEA. The chain's CDR3 is CSVGDARRYGYTF. CDR3 nucleotides: TGCAGCGTTGGGGACGCTCGGCGGTATGGCTACACCTTC.

This chain links TRBV7-2 with TRBJ2-2, with D maybe TRBD1 (5 bases). This CDR3 is 16 amino acids long. The V end lost 2 bases, the J end lost 2 bases, and 12 bases lay between the germline ends. CDR1 and CDR2 (germline): SGHTA, FQGNSA. Written as DNA, the CDR3 is TGTGCCAGCAGCTTAAGCTGGGGCTCCAACACCGGGGAGCTGTTTTTT. Translation gives CASSLSWGSNTGELFF.

This clonotype has at least ten counts. This rearrangement joins TRBV4-3 to TRBJ1-3, with D uncertain. The germline V gene has CDR1 LGHNA and CDR2 YSLEER. Trimming left V 4 bases short and J 0 bases short, with 16 bases between. The CDR3 covers 17 residues. The CDR3 is CASSPVINAVSGNTIYF. The CDR3 DNA reads TGCGCCAGCAGCCCGGTTATCAATGCCGTCTCTGGAAACACCATATATTTT.

This clonotype was found many times. The chain is built from TRBV6-1 and TRBJ2-7; D ambiguous. V lost 7 bases, J lost 0 bases, and 10 bases lay in between. The germline V gene encodes CDR1 MNHNS and CDR2 SASEGT. There are 13 residues in the CDR3. CDR3 in amino acids: CASNTRSSYEQYF. CDR3 sequence (DNA): TGTGCCAGCAACACGAGGAGCTCCTACGAGCAGTACTTC.

This clonotype appeared many times. The V call is TRBV6-5, the J call TRBJ2-7, with 9 bases matching TRBD1. There are 13 residues in the CDR3. Germline V gene lookup returns CDR1 MNHEY and CDR2 SVGAGI. Trimming cost V 4 bases and J 9 bases; bases outside gene matches: 7. CDR3 residues: CASSSGQGRWQYF. As DNA, the CDR3 is TGTGCCAGCAGTTCGGGACAGGGACGATGGCAGTACTTC.

CDR3 DNA: TGTGCCAGCAGTTGGTCCAGGCCCTTCGATCACTACGAGCAGTACTTC. Translation: CASSWSRPFDHYEQYF. This chain uses TRBV6-1 with TRBJ2-7; D unclear. Trimming removed 5 bases at V and 3 bases at J, with 20 bases between. This CDR3 spans 16 amino acids. Germline V gives CDR1 MNHNS, CDR2 SASEGT.

In its sample, this clonotype was seen a few times. This sequence joins TRBV14 and TRBJ2-1, with D unclear. Trimming shortened V by 2 bases and J by 5 bases, and 7 bases separated the two germline ends. The CDR3 spans 13 residues. Per germline, CDR1 SGHDN and CDR2 FVKESK. The CDR3 here is CASSQLGHNEQFF. In DNA, the CDR3 is TGTGCCAGCAGCCAACTAGGGCACAATGAGCAGTTCTTC.

This clonotype was observed a handful of times. The chain carries TRBV6-6 and TRBJ2-5; D might be TRBD1 (6 bases). Germline CDR1 and CDR2: MNHNY and SVGAGI (reference sequence). The CDR3 is 13 amino acids. V lost 2 bases and J lost 9, with 13 bases in between. The CDR3 is CASSYEGQGSQYF. CDR3 bases: TGTGCCAGCAGTTACGAAGGGCAGGGGTCCCAGTACTTC.

V gene TRBV3-1 combines with J gene TRBJ2-6; TRBD1 matches at 8 bases. V dropped 5 bases and J dropped 4; count of bases not matched to a gene: 7. CDR1 is LGHDT, CDR2 YNNKEL, per germline (reference sequence). The CDR3 has 16 amino acids. This CDR3 is CASSCGQGTGANVLTF. The CDR3 DNA follows: TGTGCCAGCAGCTGTGGACAGGGAACGGGGGCCAACGTCCTGACTTTC. Based on the CDR3 plus reference TRBV3-1 and TRBJ2-6, the full variable domain is DTAVSQTPKYLVTQMGNDKSIKCEQNLGHDTMYWYKQDSKKFLKIMFSYNNKELIINETVPNRFSPKSPDKAHLNLHINSLELGDSAVYFCASSCGQGTGANVLTFGAGSRLTVL.

The chain has TRBV9 and TRBJ2-6; possible D gene TRBD2, 6 bases. The ends were cut back, 2 bases at V and 2 bases at J, with 11 bases in the middle. This CDR3 is 16 amino acids long. Germline loops: CDR1 SGDLS, CDR2 YYNGEE. CDR3 protein: CASSVGGRPGANVLTF. In DNA form, the CDR3 reads TGTGCCAGCAGCGTGGGGGGTAGGCCTGGGGCCAACGTCCTGACTTTC.

V usage is TRBV6-5 and J usage is TRBJ2-3; 10 bases match TRBD2. Germline trimming cut 0 bases from V and 3 bases from J; bases unmatched to any gene: 3. Per the germline V gene, CDR1 is MNHEY and CDR2 is SVGAGI. CDR3 length equals 16 residues. The CDR3 spells CASSYSSSGGTDTQYF. The CDR3 nucleotides are TGTGCCAGCAGTTACTCCTCTAGCGGGGGAACAGATACGCAGTATTTT.

To note about this clonotype: The junction departs from germline at one end; a sequencing error may be responsible. CDR3 nucleotides: TGTGCCAGCTCAAGGGCAAACACTAAAGCTTTCTTT. Protein product: CASSRANTKAFF. This chain links TRBV18 with TRBJ1-1, with unresolved D. The CDR3 is made up of 12 amino acids. Germline V gives CDR1 KGHSH, CDR2 LQKENI.

This clonotype was counted only a few times. The chain recombines TRBV29-1 with TRBJ1-5; TRBD1 matches 7 bases. Trimming took 6 bases from V and 7 from J; bases not matched to a gene: 6. CDR1 SQVTM and CDR2 ANQGSEA come from the germline V gene. The CDR3 contains 12 residues. The CDR3 coding sequence is TGCAGCGTAAGGACAGGTGGCCAGCCCCAGCATTTT. Protein sequence: CSVRTGGQPQHF.

This clonotype turned up a few times. V gene TRBV7-2 combines with J gene TRBJ2-1; D is possibly TRBD2 (6 bases). Per germline, CDR1 SGHTA and CDR2 FQGNSA. Between the trimmed V and J ends, which lost 5 bases and 3 bases, there was a span of 17 bases. This CDR3 region has 16 residues. The chain's CDR3 is CASSKLRGTLYNEQFF. The CDR3 DNA is TGTGCCAGCAGCAAACTCCGGGGGACCCTCTACAATGAGCAGTTCTTC.

There are a few counts of this clonotype. The V call is TRBV6-1, the J call TRBJ2-2, with TRBD1 matching 10 bases. The CDR3 covers 14 residues. The germline V gene encodes CDR1 MNHNS and CDR2 SASEGT. Trimming cost V 4 bases and J 4 bases; bases outside gene matches: 0. The CDR3 bases are TGTGCCAGCAGTGGGACAGGGGGCACCGGGGAGCTGTTTTTT. Encoded protein: CASSGTGGTGELFF.

A few counts support this clonotype. The chain recombines TRBV6-2 or TRBV6-3 with TRBJ1-1, with D hard to call. V dropped 2 bases and J dropped 0 bases, with 19 bases sitting between them. The CDR3 runs to 18 residues. Germline V gene data show CDR1 as MNHEY and CDR2 as SVGEGT. In DNA, the CDR3 is TGTGCCAGCAGTTACCCCCAGGCCCGGAGGGCGATGAACACTGAAGCTTTCTTT. It encodes CASSYPQARRAMNTEAFF.

The rearrangement links TRBV10-3 to TRBJ2-3; 10 bases agree with TRBD2. This CDR3 comprises 17 residues. V dropped 2 bases and J dropped 6; count of bases not matched to a gene: 11. Germline V gives CDR1 ENHRY, CDR2 SYGVKD. CDR3 DNA sequence: TGTGCCATCAGTGAGAGAAGCGGGGGGGCTGGTGCGGATACGCAGTATTTT. Its protein product is CAISERSGGAGADTQYF.

This clonotype was counted a few times. The V call is TRBV6-6, the J call TRBJ1-1; D perhaps matches TRBD1 (5 bases). The V gene's germline CDR1 is MNHNY and CDR2 SVGAGI (reference sequence). CDR3 length equals 14 residues. Trimming took 8 bases from V and 5 from J, leaving 18 bases between them. The CDR3 region is CASGALGAGTEAFF. The CDR3 bases are TGTGCCAGCGGGGCTCTCGGGGCTGGGACTGAAGCTTTCTTT.